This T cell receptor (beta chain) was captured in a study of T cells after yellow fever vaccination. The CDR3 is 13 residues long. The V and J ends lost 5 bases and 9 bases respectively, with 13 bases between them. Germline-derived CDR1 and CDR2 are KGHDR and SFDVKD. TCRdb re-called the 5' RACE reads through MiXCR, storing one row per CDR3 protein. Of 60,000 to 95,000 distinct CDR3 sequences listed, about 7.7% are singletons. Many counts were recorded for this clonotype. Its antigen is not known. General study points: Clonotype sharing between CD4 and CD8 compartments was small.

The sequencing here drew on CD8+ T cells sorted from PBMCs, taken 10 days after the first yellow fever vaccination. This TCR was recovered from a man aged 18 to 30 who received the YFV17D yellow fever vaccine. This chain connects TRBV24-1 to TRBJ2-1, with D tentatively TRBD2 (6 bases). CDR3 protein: CATSALALGEQFF. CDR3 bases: TGTGCCACCAGTGCCCTAGCGCTGGGTGAGCAGTTCTTC.